The 14 T cell receptor beta chains below come from one sample, sequenced in a study of cytomegalovirus exposure and HLA in healthy donors. It was with 60 Vbeta and 13 Jbeta primers that the PCR ran. The data were produced by immunoSEQ multiplex PCR, yet TCRdb's version contains in-frame clones alone and is incomplete. Here the sample spans under 200,000 clones, around three quarters being singletons. Sequencing used PBMCs. Every receptor here comes from a woman younger than 45 in good health and CMV-seronegative.

The genes are TRBV5-1 and TRBJ1-1; the D gene is possibly TRBD1 (6 bases). Germline assignment: CDR1 SGHRS and CDR2 YFSETQ. V dropped 4 bases and J dropped 5 bases, with 12 bases sitting between them. This CDR3 spans 13 amino acids. CDR3 amino acids: CASSANRVTEAFF. The CDR3 DNA reads TGCGCCAGCAGCGCCAACAGGGTAACTGAAGCTTTCTTT.

CDR3 in DNA: TGTGCCAGCTCACTTTACGGGGTTGACCAAGAGACCCAGTACTTC. It codes for CASSLYGVDQETQYF. The rearrangement uses TRBV18 and TRBJ2-5, with a possible D match to TRBD2 (5 bases). The germline CDR1 and CDR2 sequences are KGHSH and LQKENI. V dropped 4 bases and J dropped 0 bases, with 12 bases sitting between them. The CDR3 spans 15 residues.

J is TRBJ1-2 and V is TRBV18, with 7 bases fitting TRBD1. Germline loops: CDR1 KGHSH, CDR2 LQKENI. Germline trimming cut 5 bases from V and 4 bases from J; bases unmatched to any gene: 13. The CDR3 is 16 residues long. Here the CDR3 reads CASSGEQGQPLYGYTF. The CDR3 nucleotides are TGTGCCAGCTCAGGCGAACAGGGGCAGCCACTCTATGGCTACACCTTC.

This clone has a single count. The chain uses TRBV9 and TRBJ2-2; 7 nucleotides match TRBD2. This CDR3 is built from 15 residues. After removal of 1 base from V and 3 bases from J, the junction contained 3 bases not matched to a gene. CDR1 and CDR2 (germline): SGDLS, YYNGEE. DNA for the CDR3: TGTGCCAGCAGCGTACTGGGAGGGGACACCGGGGAGCTGTTTTTT. Amino acids: CASSVLGGDTGELFF.

The chain has TRBV10-1 and TRBJ1-6; D is undetermined. CDR3 size: 13 residues. Germline CDR1 WNHNN, CDR2 SYGVQD (reference sequence). V lost 5 bases to trimming and J lost 8 bases, with 10 bases between them. As DNA, the CDR3 is TGCGCCAGCAGTTCCTCGGGTTATTCACCCCTCCACTTT. Its translation: CASSSSGYSPLHF.

In its sample, this clone was seen a few times. This chain links TRBV4-3 with TRBJ1-1; unclear D gene. Trimming removed 0 bases at V and 0 bases at J, with 11 bases between. There are 16 residues in the CDR3. CDR1 and CDR2 from the germline V gene are LGHNA and YSLEER. The CDR3 sequence: CASSQEVTELNTEAFF. The CDR3 DNA follows: TGCGCCAGCAGCCAAGAGGTTACAGAATTGAACACTGAAGCTTTCTTT.

The V call is TRBV6-1, the J call TRBJ2-5; D is possibly TRBD2 (7 bases). V was trimmed by 3 bases and J by 9 bases, leaving 14 bases between them. Germline V gene data show CDR1 as MNHNS and CDR2 as SASEGT. The CDR3 sequence is 13 residues long. The CDR3 DNA reads TGTGCCAGCAGTGACGGGGGGCGGACATCCCAGTACTTC. Translating it yields CASSDGGRTSQYF.

The chain recombines TRBV9 with TRBJ2-7; TRBD2 is a possible D gene (5 bases). Trimming cost V 2 bases and J 6 bases, with 12 bases left between them. The germline gives CDR1 SGDLS, CDR2 YYNGEE. The CDR3 runs 13 residues. The CDR3 nucleotides are TGTGCCAGCAGCGTCTTCCGGGAAAGCGAGCAGTACTTC. Protein: CASSVFRESEQYF.

In DNA, the CDR3 is TGTGCCAGCACTACCCCGCCTTACAGTCATCTAGGCTACACCTTC. Translating gives CASTTPPYSHLGYTF. The V call is TRBV14, the J call TRBJ1-2; D gene ambiguous. Trimming stripped 7 bases from V and 8 bases from J, with 23 bases between. The CDR3 runs 15 residues. Germline CDR1 reads SGHDN; CDR2 reads FVKESK.

The CDR3: CASSALRGGRTDTQYF. The CDR3 nucleotides read TGTGCCAGCAGTGCGTTGCGGGGGGGACGCACAGATACGCAGTATTTT. The chain joins TRBV6-1 to TRBJ2-3; the match to TRBD2 covers 9 bases. Trimming cost V 4 bases and J 1 base; bases outside gene matches: 6. The CDR3 runs 16 residues. Germline V gene lookup returns CDR1 MNHNS and CDR2 SASEGT.

In nucleotides, the CDR3 is TGTGCCAGCAGTGAACAGGGCTCCTATAATTCACCCCTCCACTTT. It yields the protein CASSEQGSYNSPLHF. The chain carries TRBV25-1 and TRBJ1-6; tentatively, D is TRBD1 (5 bases). Germline CDR1 and CDR2: MGHDK and SYGVNS. The CDR3 is 15 residues long. Deletions cut 2 bases from V and 0 bases from J, with 5 bases between.

In its sample, this clone was seen once. The chain links TRBV6-6 to TRBJ2-6, with 8 bases aligning to TRBD2. CDR3 size: 16 residues. The V gene end was trimmed by 4 bases and the J gene end by 4 bases; junction bases not matched to a gene: 6. Germline V gene lookup returns CDR1 MNHNY and CDR2 SVGAGI (reference sequence). The CDR3 DNA follows: TGTGCCAGCAGTTCAGGTAGCGGGAACGGGGCCAACGTCCTGACTTTC. Encoded protein: CASSSGSGNGANVLTF.

The chain uses TRBV2 and TRBJ2-7, with 7 bases that match TRBD1. CDR1 is SNHLY and CDR2 is FYNNEI in the germline V gene. J gave up 7 bases and V 9 bases, and 24 bases lay outside the gene matches. This CDR3 contains 17 residues. As DNA, the CDR3 is TGTGCCAGTCAAAAGGACAGGAGAGGGGTACGTAGGGGGGAGCAGTACTTC. Protein product: CASQKDRRGVRRGEQYF.

The chain joins TRBV5-6 to TRBJ1-2; 7 bases agree with TRBD1. The CDR3 length is 14 residues. The germline V gene encodes CDR1 SGHDT and CDR2 YYEEEE. With V trimmed by 4 bases and J by 8 bases, 11 bases remained unmatched. CDR3 coding DNA: TGTGCCAGCAGCCTAAGGGGGCGCGCGGGGGGCTACACCTTC. This codes for CASSLRGRAGGYTF.